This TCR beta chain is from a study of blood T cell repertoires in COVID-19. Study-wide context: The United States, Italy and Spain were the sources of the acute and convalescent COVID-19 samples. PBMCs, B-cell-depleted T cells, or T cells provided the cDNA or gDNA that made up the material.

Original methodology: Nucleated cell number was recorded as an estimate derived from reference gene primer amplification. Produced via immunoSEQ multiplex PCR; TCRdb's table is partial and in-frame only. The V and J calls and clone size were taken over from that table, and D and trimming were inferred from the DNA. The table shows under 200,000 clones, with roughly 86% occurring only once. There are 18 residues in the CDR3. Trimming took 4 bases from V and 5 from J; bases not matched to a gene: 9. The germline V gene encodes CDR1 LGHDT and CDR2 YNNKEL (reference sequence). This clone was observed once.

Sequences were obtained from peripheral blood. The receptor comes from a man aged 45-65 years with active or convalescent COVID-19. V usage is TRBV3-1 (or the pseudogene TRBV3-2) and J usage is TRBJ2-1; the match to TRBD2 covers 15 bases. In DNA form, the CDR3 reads TGTGCCAGCAGCCGCTTCAGGACTAGCGGGGGGGCGAACAATGAGCAGTTCTTC. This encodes CASSRFRTSGGANNEQFF.